This T cell receptor beta chain is from a study of OX40 agonist ivuxolimab in advanced cancers. Trimming took off 3 bases at V and 0 bases at J, with 12 bases between the two ends. This CDR3 has 16 residues. CDR1 is LGHNT and CDR2 is FRNRAP in the germline V gene. The assay was immunoSEQ multiplex PCR, and TCRdb's table has in-frame clones only and misses some. The sample has 70,000 or so clones; approximately 91% are singletons. The sample here was CD4+ or CD8+ T cells sorted from blood, taken in a trial of the OX40 agonist ivuxolimab. The TCR comes from an adult with an advanced solid tumor such as melanoma, head and neck, liver or kidney cancer. The rearrangement joins TRBV12-5 to TRBJ2-1; D possibly corresponds to TRBD2 (6 bases). The CDR3 bases are TGTGCTAGTGGTTTATCGGCGGGAAGCTCCTACAATGAGCAGTTCTTC. It specifies CASGLSAGSSYNEQFF.